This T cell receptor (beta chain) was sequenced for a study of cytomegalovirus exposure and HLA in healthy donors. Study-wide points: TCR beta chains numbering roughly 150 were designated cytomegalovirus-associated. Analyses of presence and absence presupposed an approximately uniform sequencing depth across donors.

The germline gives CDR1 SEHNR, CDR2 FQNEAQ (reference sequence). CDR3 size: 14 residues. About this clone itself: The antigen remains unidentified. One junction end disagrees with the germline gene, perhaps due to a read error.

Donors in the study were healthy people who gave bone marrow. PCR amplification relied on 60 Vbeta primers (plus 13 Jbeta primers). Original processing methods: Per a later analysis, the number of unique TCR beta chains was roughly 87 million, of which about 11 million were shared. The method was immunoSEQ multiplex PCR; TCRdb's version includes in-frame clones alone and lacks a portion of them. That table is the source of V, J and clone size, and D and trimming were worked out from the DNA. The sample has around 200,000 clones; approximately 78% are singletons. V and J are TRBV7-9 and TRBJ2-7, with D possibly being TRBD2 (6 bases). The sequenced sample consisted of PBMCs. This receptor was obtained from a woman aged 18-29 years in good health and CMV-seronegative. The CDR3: CSSSSFGGSYEQYF. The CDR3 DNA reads TGTTCCAGCAGCTCGTTCGGGGGATCCTACGAGCAGTACTTC. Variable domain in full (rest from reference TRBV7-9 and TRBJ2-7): DTGVSQNPRHKITKRGQNVTFRCDPISEHNRLYWYRQTLGQGPEFLTYFQNEAQLEKSRLLSDRFSAERPKGSFSTLEIQRTEQGDSAMYLCSSSSFGGSYEQYFGPGTRLTVT.